Shown below are 14 T cell receptor beta chains from a single sample sequenced in a study of blood T cell repertoires in COVID-19 (dated by TCRdb to about 2020). Preparation of the library involved the immunoSEQ multiplex PCR assay. TCRdb carries this immuneACCESS record with in-frame sequences only. Its versions omit some clonotypes, under half of them owing to an unresolved V gene in the studies checked, with the rest unexplained. The sample table contains 240,000 or so clones; only one count was recorded for approximately 87% of them. The ten largest clonotypes hold roughly 5.8% of the sample. Input material: peripheral blood. All receptors come from a man aged 55 to 70 with acute or convalescent COVID-19.

The V call is TRBV6-1, the J call TRBJ1-5; tentative D call: TRBD1 (5 bases). This CDR3 has 15 residues. The V end was cut by 1 base, the J end by 0 bases, with 7 bases between. CDR1 MNHNS and CDR2 SASEGT come from the germline V gene. Written as DNA, the CDR3 is TGTGCCAGCAGTGAAGTCAGGGTTAGCAATCAGCCCCAGCATTTT. Protein: CASSEVRVSNQPQHF.

The chain recombines TRBV18 with TRBJ1-1; unclear D gene. The CDR3 has 15 amino acids. Per germline, CDR1 KGHSH and CDR2 LQKENI. V dropped 0 bases and J dropped 0 bases, with 8 bases sitting between them. For the CDR3, the DNA is TGTGCCAGCTCACCACCGACACCAATGAACACTGAAGCTTTCTTT. Its protein product is CASSPPTPMNTEAFF. Full variable domain (remainder filled in from reference TRBV18 and TRBJ1-1): NAGVMQNPRHLVRRRGQEARLRCSPMKGHSHVYWYRQLPEEGLKFMVYLQKENIIDESGMPKERFSAEFPKEGPSILRIQQVVRGDSAAYFCASSPPTPMNTEAFFGQGTRLTVV.

The rearrangement uses TRBV19 and TRBJ2-1, with a weak D call TRBD2 (6 bases). Germline V gene sequence: CDR1 LNHDA, CDR2 SQIVND (reference sequence). The CDR3 has 15 residues. V gave up 6 bases and J gave up 5 bases, with 17 bases separating them. CDR3 protein: CASRYNRRENNEQFF. DNA for the CDR3: TGTGCCAGTAGGTATAATCGGAGGGAGAACAATGAGCAGTTCTTC. Together with reference TRBV19 and TRBJ2-1, the CDR3 gives the full variable domain: DGGITQSPKYLFRKEGQNVTLSCEQNLNHDAMYWYRQDPGQGLRLIYYSQIVNDFQKGDIAEGYSVSREKKESFPLTVTSAQKNPTAFYLCASRYNRRENNEQFFGPGTRLTVL.

The chain links TRBV11-3 to TRBJ2-7; TRBD1 aligns across 7 bases. This CDR3 is 15 amino acids long. Germline CDR1 is SGHNT and CDR2 is YENEEA. After removal of 3 bases from V and 3 bases from J, the junction contained 8 bases not matched to a gene. The chain's CDR3 is CASSFSGTADYEQYF. CDR3 sequence (DNA): TGTGCCAGCAGCTTTTCCGGGACAGCTGACTACGAGCAGTACTTC. The whole variable domain, filled in from reference TRBV11-3 and TRBJ2-7, reads EAGVVQSPRYKIIEKKQPVAFWCNPISGHNTLYWYLQNLGQGPELLIRYENEEAVDDSQLPKDRFSAERLKGVDSTLKIQPAELGDSAVYLCASSFSGTADYEQYFGPGTRLTVT.

The table lists this clone with a few counts. The CDR3 spells CASSLPDMNTEAFF. CDR3 in DNA: TGTGCCAGCAGCTTACCAGATATGAACACTGAAGCTTTCTTT. The chain couples TRBV11-3 to TRBJ1-1; no definite D call. CDR1 and CDR2 from the germline V gene are SGHNT and YENEEA. Trimming stripped 2 bases from V and 0 bases from J, with 7 bases between. The CDR3 is 14 residues long.

The V gene is TRBV5-4, the J gene TRBJ2-3; unclear D gene. V gave up 1 base and J gave up 4 bases, with 10 bases separating them. The CDR3 spans 14 residues. Germline CDR1 is SGHNT and CDR2 is YYREEE (reference sequence). In DNA form, the CDR3 reads TGTGCCAGCAGCTTGCAGGATGACGCAGATACGCAGTATTTT. Protein sequence: CASSLQDDADTQYF.

This chain links TRBV7-9 with TRBJ2-1; 10 nucleotides line up with TRBD1. V lost 4 bases to trimming and J lost 6 bases; unmatched junction nucleotides: 6. The CDR3 covers 15 residues. Germline CDR1 is SEHNR and CDR2 is FQNEAQ (reference sequence). The CDR3 nucleotides read TGTGCCAGCAGCTCCGGGACAGGGGTCTCCAATGAGCAGTTCTTC. It specifies CASSSGTGVSNEQFF.

V is TRBV20-1 and J is TRBJ2-1; 13 bases are a match to TRBD2. The CDR3 is 17 residues long. Trimming took 3 bases from V and 2 from J; bases not matched to a gene: 7. The germline V gene has CDR1 DFQATT and CDR2 SNEGSKA (reference sequence). CDR3 in DNA: TGCAGTGCTAGTACTAGCGGGAGGGCCATGCCCTACAATGAGCAGTTCTTC. This gives the protein CSASTSGRAMPYNEQFF.

The chain uses TRBV5-1 and TRBJ1-2, with 9 bases identical to TRBD1. Germline V gene sequence: CDR1 SGHRS, CDR2 YFSETQ. The CDR3 consists of 17 residues. Losses at the gene ends were 0 bases for V and 0 bases for J; bases not matched to a gene: 6. In nucleotides, the CDR3 is TGCGCCAGCAGCTTGGGACGGGACAGGGTTACTAACTATGGCTACACCTTC. This gives the protein CASSLGRDRVTNYGYTF.

Concerning this clone: Compared with germline, one end of the junction differs, possibly owing to a read error. V and J are TRBV6-1 and TRBJ1-6; maybe TRBD1 (5 bases). The CDR3 consists of 16 residues. Germline-derived CDR1 and CDR2 are MNHNS and SASEGT. The CDR3 DNA sequence: TGTGCCAGCAGAGAAGTCAGGGCTTCCTATAATTCACCCCTCCACTTT. Translation: CASREVRASYNSPLHF.

The V gene is TRBV28, the J gene TRBJ1-1; tentatively, D is TRBD1 (5 bases). This CDR3 is built from 17 residues. Per the germline V gene, CDR1 is MDHEN and CDR2 is SYDVKM. Between the trimmed V and J ends, which lost 3 bases and 2 bases, there was a span of 19 bases. This CDR3 reads CASSLFGRAGRNTEAFF. The CDR3 bases are TGTGCCAGCAGTTTGTTCGGCAGGGCCGGAAGAAACACTGAAGCTTTCTTT. Complete variable domain (other parts from reference TRBV28 and TRBJ1-1): DVKVTQSSRYLVKRTGEKVFLECVQDMDHENMFWYRQDPGLGLRLIYFSYDVKMKEKGDIPEGYSVSREKKERFSLILESASTNQTSMYLCASSLFGRAGRNTEAFFGQGTRLTVV.

The gene calls are TRBV6-4 and TRBJ2-1, with 10 bases identical to TRBD2. Germline V lookup: CDR1 MRHNA, CDR2 SNTAGT. The V and J ends lost 5 bases and 7 bases, in that order; junction bases with no gene match: 11. The CDR3 is 16 amino acids. The CDR3 DNA is TGTGCCAGCAGTCACATAACCGGGACTAGCGTGAATGAGCAGTTCTTC. Protein: CASSHITGTSVNEQFF.

The chain uses TRBV5-1 and TRBJ2-2; no reliable D call. Germline V gene lookup returns CDR1 SGHRS and CDR2 YFSETQ. The CDR3 is made up of 15 amino acids. V gave up 0 bases and J gave up 2 bases, with 8 bases separating them. CDR3 sequence (DNA): TGCGCCAGCAGCTTGGACATTGGTAACACCGGGGAGCTGTTTTTT. This sequence encodes CASSLDIGNTGELFF.

The gene calls are TRBV6-2 or TRBV6-3 and TRBJ2-3, with TRBD1 matching 12 bases. This CDR3 is built from 18 residues. CDR1 is MNHEY, CDR2 SVGEGT, per germline. V gave up 2 bases and J gave up 2 bases; unmatched junction bases: 8. DNA for the CDR3: TGTGCCAGCAGTTACAACCGGGACAGGGGGCTTTTCACAGATACGCAGTATTTT. Translated: CASSYNRDRGLFTDTQYF.